This T cell receptor beta chain emerged from a study of naive and memory T cell subsets. Findings and limits, study-wide: Naive repertoires, especially CD8, held a few larger clonotypes, possibly memory cells re-expressing CD45RA.

Both TRBC1 and TRBC2 were covered by a beta constant-region primer of two equimolar oligonucleotides. Four rounds of PCR amplified the ligated cDNA using nested alpha and beta constant-region primers plus SP2. TCRdb analysed the UMI-ligation and nested PCR reads with MiXCR anew, one entry per CDR3 protein. The sample has 150,000 or so distinct CDR3 sequences, roughly 22% seen once; the top ten hold 0.11%. This clonotype has more than one count but fewer than ten. Its antigen is currently unknown. The CDR3 covers 14 residues. Per the germline V gene, CDR1 is MNHEY and CDR2 is SVGAGI. Trimming removed 2 bases from V and 6 bases from J, with 10 bases in between.

What was sequenced was naive CD4+ T cells from blood. The clonotype comes from a human donor in good health. The chain couples TRBV6-5 to TRBJ2-2; D unclear. The CDR3 loop reads CASSYRVMAGELFF. For the CDR3, the DNA is TGTGCCAGCAGTTACAGGGTTATGGCCGGGGAGCTGTTTTTT.